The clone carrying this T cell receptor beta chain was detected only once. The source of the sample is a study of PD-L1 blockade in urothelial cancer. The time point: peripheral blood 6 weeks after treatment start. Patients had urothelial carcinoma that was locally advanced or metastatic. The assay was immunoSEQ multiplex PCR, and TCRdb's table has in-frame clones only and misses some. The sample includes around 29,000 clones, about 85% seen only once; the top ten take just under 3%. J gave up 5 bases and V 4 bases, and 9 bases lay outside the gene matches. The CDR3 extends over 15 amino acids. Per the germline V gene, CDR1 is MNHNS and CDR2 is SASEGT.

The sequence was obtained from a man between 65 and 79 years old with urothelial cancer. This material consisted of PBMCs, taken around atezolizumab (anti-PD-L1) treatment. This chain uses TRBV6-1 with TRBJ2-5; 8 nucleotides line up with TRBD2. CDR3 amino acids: CASSVTGTRVETQYF. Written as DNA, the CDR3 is TGTGCCAGCAGTGTAACCGGGACTAGGGTTGAGACCCAGTACTTC.